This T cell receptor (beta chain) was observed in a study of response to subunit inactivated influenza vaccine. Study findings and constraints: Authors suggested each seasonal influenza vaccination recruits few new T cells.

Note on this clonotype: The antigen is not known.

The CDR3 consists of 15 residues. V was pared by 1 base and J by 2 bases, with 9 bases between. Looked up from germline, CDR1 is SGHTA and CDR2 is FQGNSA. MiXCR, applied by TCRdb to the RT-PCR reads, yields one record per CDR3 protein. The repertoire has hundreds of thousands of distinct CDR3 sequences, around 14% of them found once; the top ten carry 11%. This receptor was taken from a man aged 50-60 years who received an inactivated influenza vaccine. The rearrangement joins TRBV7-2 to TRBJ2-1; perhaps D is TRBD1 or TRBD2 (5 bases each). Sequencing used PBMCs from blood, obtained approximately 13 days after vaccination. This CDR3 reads CASSLVWDPYNEQFF. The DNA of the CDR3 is TGTGCCAGCAGCTTAGTTTGGGACCCCTACAATGAGCAGTTCTTC. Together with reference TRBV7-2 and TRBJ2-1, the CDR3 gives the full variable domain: GAGVSQSPSNKVTEKGKDVELRCDPISGHTALYWYRQSLGQGLEFLIYFQGNSAPDKSGLPSDRFSAERTGGSVSTLTIQRTQQEDSAVYLCASSLVWDPYNEQFFGPGTRLTVL.